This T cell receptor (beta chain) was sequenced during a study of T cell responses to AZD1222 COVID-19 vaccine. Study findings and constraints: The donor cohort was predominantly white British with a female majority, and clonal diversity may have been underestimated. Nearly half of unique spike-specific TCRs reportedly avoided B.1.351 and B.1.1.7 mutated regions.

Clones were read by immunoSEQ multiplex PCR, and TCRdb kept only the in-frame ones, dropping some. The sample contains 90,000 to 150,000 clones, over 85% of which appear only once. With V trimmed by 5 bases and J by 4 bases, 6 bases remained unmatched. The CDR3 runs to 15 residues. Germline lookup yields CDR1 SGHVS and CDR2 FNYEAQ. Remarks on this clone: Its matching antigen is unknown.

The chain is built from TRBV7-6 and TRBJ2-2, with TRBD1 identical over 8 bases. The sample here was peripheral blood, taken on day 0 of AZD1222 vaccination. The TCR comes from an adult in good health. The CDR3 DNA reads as TGTGCCAGCAGCGAGGGACAGGTCGCCACCGGGGAGCTGTTTTTT. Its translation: CASSEGQVATGELFF.